The next 21 T cell receptor beta chains were all read from a single sample in a study of shared clonotypes between healthy human individuals. Assay used: immunoSEQ multiplex PCR; TCRdb lists only in-frame clones, some missing. This table has approximately 980,000 clones, approximately 76% appearing once. The source material was memory CD4+ T cells sorted from blood. The sample's subset: CD45RA-negative fraction. These receptors came from a man younger than 35 in good health.

This clone was seen a few times. The V gene is TRBV7-2, the J gene TRBJ2-7, with D maybe TRBD2 (5 bases). The germline V and J ends were trimmed by 4 bases and 7 bases, with 14 bases remaining between them. The length of the CDR3 is 13 residues. Germline V gene lookup returns CDR1 SGHTA and CDR2 FQGNSA. DNA for the CDR3: TGTGCCAGCAGCTCAGCGGATAGTAGGGAGCAGTACTTC. Protein: CASSSADSREQYF.

The V call is TRBV28, the J call TRBJ1-5; unclear D gene. Germline CDR1 MDHEN, CDR2 SYDVKM. V lost 7 bases, J lost 3 bases, and 10 bases lay in between. The CDR3 is made up of 13 amino acids. This CDR3 is CASTTGLNQPQHF. The CDR3 DNA reads as TGTGCCAGCACTACCGGCCTCAATCAGCCCCAGCATTTT.

As regards this clone: The likely explanation is a read error, given a far larger clone one base away. Other DNA sequences in the same sample also yield this CDR3. The chain has TRBV5-1 and TRBJ1-2, with a possible D match to TRBD1 (5 bases). The CDR3 totals 12 residues. Per germline, CDR1 SGHRS and CDR2 YFSETQ. The V end lost 4 bases, the J end lost 3 bases, and 7 bases lay between the germline ends. CDR3 residues: CASSLGDYGYTF. The CDR3 region has the DNA TGCGCCAGCAGCCTGGGGGACTATGGCTACACCTTC.

This chain's CDR3 is CASSLDRYTEAFF. The CDR3 nucleotides read TGTGCCAGCAGCTTAGACCGATACACTGAAGCTTTCTTT. This chain connects TRBV11-1 to TRBJ1-1; D unresolved. V was trimmed by 1 base and J by 3 bases, leaving 6 bases between them. CDR1 is SGHAT and CDR2 is FQDESV in the germline V gene (reference sequence). This CDR3 has 13 residues.

The J gene is TRBJ1-3, the V gene TRBV5-1, with 7 bases matching TRBD1. Germline V CDR1 and CDR2: SGHRS, YFSETQ. This CDR3 region has 16 residues. Trimming removed 1 base from V and 0 bases from J; junction bases left unmatched: 4. CDR3 DNA: TGCGCCAGCAGCTTGACAGGGGCCTTCTCTGGAAACACCATATATTTT. Translation: CASSLTGAFSGNTIYF. The full variable domain, with the rest looked up from reference TRBV5-1 and TRBJ1-3, is KAGVTQTPRYLIKTRGQQVTLSCSPISGHRSVSWYQQTPGQGLQFLFEYFSETQRNKGNFPGRFSGRQFSNSRSEMNVSTLELGDSALYLCASSLTGAFSGNTIYFGEGSWLTVV.

The V gene is TRBV18, the J gene TRBJ2-3; 8 bases map to TRBD2. Germline trimming cut 5 bases from V and 2 bases from J; bases unmatched to any gene: 9. The CDR3 covers 16 residues. The germline CDR1 and CDR2 sequences are KGHSH and LQKENI. CDR3 nucleotide sequence: TGTGCCAGCTCATTTCAACTAGCGGCTCTCACAGATACGCAGTATTTT. Amino acids: CASSFQLAALTDTQYF. Full variable domain (missing parts from reference TRBV18 and TRBJ2-3): NAGVMQNPRHLVRRRGQEARLRCSPMKGHSHVYWYRQLPEEGLKFMVYLQKENIIDESGMPKERFSAEFPKEGPSILRIQQVVRGDSAAYFCASSFQLAALTDTQYFGPGTRLTVL.

This clone was recorded a few times. At the DNA level, this CDR3 is encoded by other sequences in the same sample as well. The chain recombines TRBV30 with TRBJ1-1, with a possible D match to TRBD1 (6 bases). The CDR3 has 14 residues. Deletions cut 2 bases from V and 4 bases from J, with 14 bases between. Germline V gene data show CDR1 as GTSNPN and CDR2 as SVGIG (reference sequence). The CDR3 here is CAWSSLQGGTEAFF. CDR3 nucleotide sequence: TGTGCCTGGAGTTCTCTACAGGGAGGCACTGAAGCTTTCTTT.

This sequence joins TRBV5-4 and TRBJ2-1, with 12 bases identical to TRBD2. The CDR3 length is 17 residues. With V trimmed by 3 bases and J by 8 bases, 12 bases remained unmatched. Germline V gene sequence: CDR1 SGHNT, CDR2 YYREEE (reference sequence). Here the CDR3 reads CASSSGLAGWGPHEQFF. DNA of the CDR3: TGTGCCAGCAGCTCCGGACTAGCGGGATGGGGCCCCCATGAGCAGTTCTTC.

V and J are TRBV6-5 and TRBJ2-7, with D perhaps matching TRBD1 (6 bases). With 2 bases removed from V and 5 bases from J, the gap between germline ends came to 10 bases. This CDR3 spans 13 amino acids. CDR1 MNHEY and CDR2 SVGAGI come from the germline V gene. The CDR3 loop is CASSYQGSNEQYF. CDR3 coding DNA: TGTGCCAGCAGTTACCAGGGGAGCAACGAGCAGTACTTC.

This chain joins TRBV28 and TRBJ2-7; 8 positions match TRBD1. Germline V CDR1 and CDR2: MDHEN, SYDVKM. Trimming cost V 5 bases and J 5 bases; bases outside gene matches: 14. This CDR3 contains 16 residues. The CDR3 loop is CASSLPSRTGNNEQYF. Written as DNA, the CDR3 is TGTGCCAGCAGTCTCCCTAGTAGGACAGGGAACAACGAGCAGTACTTC.

V gene TRBV5-4 combines with J gene TRBJ2-7; the match to TRBD2 covers 7 bases. Per the germline V gene, CDR1 is SGHNT and CDR2 is YYREEE (reference sequence). Unmatched junction bases numbered 6, after V lost 2 bases and J lost 4 bases. The CDR3 has 14 amino acids. The CDR3 bases are TGTGCCAGCAGCTTTGCCGGGAGGCCTTACGAGCAGTACTTC. Translation: CASSFAGRPYEQYF.

This clone appeared a single time. V gene TRBV7-9 combines with J gene TRBJ2-3; 9 bases are a match to TRBD1. Germline loops: CDR1 SEHNR, CDR2 FQNEAQ (reference sequence). Trimming cost V 5 bases and J 5 bases; bases outside gene matches: 11. This CDR3 is built from 16 residues. The CDR3: CASSRNRGPGIDTQYF. The CDR3 coding sequence is TGTGCCAGCAGCCGAAACAGGGGGCCGGGGATAGATACGCAGTATTTT.

The gene calls are TRBV10-3 and TRBJ2-7; D is unresolved. The V end lost 3 bases, the J end lost 2 bases, and 14 bases lay between the germline ends. From germline, CDR1 is ENHRY and CDR2 SYGVKD. The CDR3 runs 15 residues. CDR3 amino acids: CAISEDPYTTYEQYF. Here the CDR3 DNA reads TGTGCCATCAGTGAAGACCCCTACACGACCTACGAGCAGTACTTC.

J is TRBJ2-3 and V is TRBV7-2; TRBD1 or TRBD2 may be the D gene (5 bases each). Trimming took 5 bases from V and 0 from J, leaving 15 bases between them. Germline V gene sequence: CDR1 SGHTA, CDR2 FQGNSA. This CDR3 contains 16 residues. CDR3 in DNA: TGTGCCAGCAGCCCCCGGGACCGCTCGAGCACAGATACGCAGTATTTT. Its translation is CASSPRDRSSTDTQYF. The whole variable domain, remainder taken from reference TRBV7-2 and TRBJ2-3, is GAGVSQSPSNKVTEKGKDVELRCDPISGHTALYWYRQSLGQGLEFLIYFQGNSAPDKSGLPSDRFSAERTGGSVSTLTIQRTQQEDSAVYLCASSPRDRSSTDTQYFGPGTRLTVL.

CDR3 nucleotide sequence: TGTGCCAGCAGGCAGGGCAGCACTGGAAACACCATATATTTT. It encodes CASRQGSTGNTIYF. The chain uses TRBV6-6 and TRBJ1-3, with D perhaps matching TRBD1 (5 bases). Germline values: CDR1 MNHNY, CDR2 SVGAGI (reference sequence). The CDR3 spans 14 residues. The V end lost 6 bases, the J end lost 2 bases, and 11 bases lay between the germline ends.

The rearrangement links TRBV18 to TRBJ2-2; TRBD1 is a possible D gene (5 bases). Trimming shortened V by 3 bases and J by 3 bases, and 20 bases separated the two germline ends. Germline loops: CDR1 KGHSH, CDR2 LQKENI. The CDR3 runs 18 residues. The CDR3 protein is CASSPLWGTDIYTGELFF. For the CDR3, the DNA is TGTGCCAGCTCACCTCTCTGGGGCACCGACATTTACACCGGGGAGCTGTTTTTT.

The V and J genes are TRBV5-1 and TRBJ2-2; D is ambiguous. This CDR3 has 15 amino acids. Germline CDR1 and CDR2: SGHRS and YFSETQ. The ends were cut back, 0 bases at V and 1 base at J, with 7 bases in the middle. CDR3 sequence: CASSLVSLNTGELFF. DNA for the CDR3: TGCGCCAGCAGCTTGGTGTCGTTGAACACCGGGGAGCTGTTTTTT.

The chain employs TRBV27 and TRBJ1-1; 8 positions match TRBD1. Germline values: CDR1 MNHEY, CDR2 SMNVEV (reference sequence). This CDR3 has 14 residues. The V segment lost 2 bases and the J segment 1 base; nucleotides outside the gene matches: 0. CDR3 nucleotide sequence: TGTGCCAGCAGTTTACAGGGGGCGAACACTGAAGCTTTCTTT. Its translation: CASSLQGANTEAFF.

The chain has TRBV30 and TRBJ1-3; D is ambiguous. The germline CDR1 and CDR2 sequences are GTSNPN and SVGIG (reference sequence). The CDR3 sequence is 14 residues long. The ends were cut back, 1 base at V and 7 bases at J, with 14 bases in the middle. The CDR3 region is CAWSGGLRWNTIYF. The CDR3 DNA is TGTGCCTGGAGTGGGGGTTTGCGGTGGAACACCATATATTTT.

The chain joins TRBV6-6 to TRBJ2-2, with 9 bases matching TRBD1. With V trimmed by 5 bases and J by 4 bases, 5 bases remained unmatched. This CDR3 is built from 15 residues. CDR1 is MNHNY, CDR2 SVGAGI, per germline (reference sequence). CDR3 sequence (DNA): TGTGCCAGCAGTCCCCGGGGACAGGGCACCGGGGAGCTGTTTTTT. Protein product: CASSPRGQGTGELFF.

J is TRBJ1-5 and V is TRBV19, with a possible D match to TRBD1 (6 bases). V dropped 5 bases and J dropped 6 bases, with 14 bases sitting between them. The CDR3 has 14 amino acids. From germline, CDR1 is LNHDA and CDR2 SQIVND (reference sequence). CDR3 region: CASSAGENGQPQHF. CDR3 in DNA: TGTGCCAGTAGTGCAGGGGAAAATGGTCAGCCCCAGCATTTT.